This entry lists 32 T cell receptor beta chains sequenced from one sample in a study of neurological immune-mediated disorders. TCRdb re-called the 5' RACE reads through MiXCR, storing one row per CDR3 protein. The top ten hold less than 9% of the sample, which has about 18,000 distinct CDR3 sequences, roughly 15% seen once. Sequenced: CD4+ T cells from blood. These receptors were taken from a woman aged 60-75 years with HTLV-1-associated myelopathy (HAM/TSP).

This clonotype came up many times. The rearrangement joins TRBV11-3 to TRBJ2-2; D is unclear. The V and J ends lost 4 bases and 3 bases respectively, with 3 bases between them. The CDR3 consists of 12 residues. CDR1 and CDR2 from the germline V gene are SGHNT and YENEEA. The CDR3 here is CASSYHTGELFF. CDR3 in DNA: TGTGCCAGCAGCTATCACACCGGGGAGCTGTTTTTT.

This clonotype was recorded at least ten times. The CDR3 loop is CASSPDPTRGSYGYTF. The CDR3 bases are TGTGCCAGCTCACCGGACCCCACCAGGGGAAGCTATGGCTACACCTTC. The genes are TRBV18 and TRBJ1-2, with D perhaps matching TRBD1 (6 bases). This CDR3 spans 16 amino acids. Deletions cut 3 bases from V and 4 bases from J, with 18 bases between. Germline V lookup: CDR1 KGHSH, CDR2 LQKENI.

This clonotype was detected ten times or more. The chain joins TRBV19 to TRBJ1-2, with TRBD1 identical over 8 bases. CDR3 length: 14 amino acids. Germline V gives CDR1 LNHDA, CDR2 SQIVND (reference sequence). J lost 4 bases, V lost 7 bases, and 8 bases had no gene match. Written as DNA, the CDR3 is TGTGCCAGTACTCGGACAGGGATCCCCTATGGCTACACCTTC. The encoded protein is CASTRTGIPYGYTF.

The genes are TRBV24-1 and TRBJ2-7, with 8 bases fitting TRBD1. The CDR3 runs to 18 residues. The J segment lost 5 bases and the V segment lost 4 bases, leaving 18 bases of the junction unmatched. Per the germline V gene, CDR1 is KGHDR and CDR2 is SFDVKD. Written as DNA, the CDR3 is TGTGCCACCAGTGACCCTGCTGGGACCCACAGGGGGGCTAACGAGCAGTACTTC. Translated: CATSDPAGTHRGANEQYF.

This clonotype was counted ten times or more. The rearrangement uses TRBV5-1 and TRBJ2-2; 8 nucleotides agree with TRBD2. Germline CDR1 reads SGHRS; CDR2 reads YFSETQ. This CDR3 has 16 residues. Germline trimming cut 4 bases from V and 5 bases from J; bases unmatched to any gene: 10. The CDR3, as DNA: TGCGCCAGCAGCCCCCGGACCGGGGGGGGAACCGGGGAGCTGTTTTTT. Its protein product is CASSPRTGGGTGELFF.

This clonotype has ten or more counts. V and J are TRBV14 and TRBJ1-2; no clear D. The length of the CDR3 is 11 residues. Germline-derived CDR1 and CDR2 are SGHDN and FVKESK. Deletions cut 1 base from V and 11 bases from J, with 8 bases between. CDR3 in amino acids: CASSQGTRYTF. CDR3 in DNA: TGTGCCAGCAGCCAAGGGACGAGGTACACCTTC. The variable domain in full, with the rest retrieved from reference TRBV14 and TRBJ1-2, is EAGVTQFPSHSVIEKGQTVTLRCDPISGHDNLYWYRRVMGKEIKFLLHFVKESKQDESGMPNNRFLAERTGGTYSTLKVQPAELEDSGVYFCASSQGTRYTFGSGTRLTVV.

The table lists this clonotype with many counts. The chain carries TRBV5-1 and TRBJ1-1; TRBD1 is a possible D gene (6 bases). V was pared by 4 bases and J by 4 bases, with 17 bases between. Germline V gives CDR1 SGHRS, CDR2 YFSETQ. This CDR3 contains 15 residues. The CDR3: CASSPGFGGATEAFF. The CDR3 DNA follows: TGCGCCAGCAGCCCGGGCTTCGGGGGGGCCACTGAAGCTTTCTTT.

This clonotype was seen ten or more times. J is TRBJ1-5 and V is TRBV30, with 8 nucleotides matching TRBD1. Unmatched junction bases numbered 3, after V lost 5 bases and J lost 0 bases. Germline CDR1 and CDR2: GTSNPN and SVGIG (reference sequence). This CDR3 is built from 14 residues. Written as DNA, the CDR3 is TGTGCCTGGCAGGGGGCGAATAGCAATCAGCCCCAGCATTTT. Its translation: CAWQGANSNQPQHF. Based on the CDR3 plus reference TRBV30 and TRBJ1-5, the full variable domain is SQTIHQWPATLVQPVGSPLSLECTVEGTSNPNLYWYRQAAGRGLQLLFYSVGIGQISSEVPQNLSASRPQDRQFILSSKKLLLSDSGFYLCAWQGANSNQPQHFGDGTRLSIL.

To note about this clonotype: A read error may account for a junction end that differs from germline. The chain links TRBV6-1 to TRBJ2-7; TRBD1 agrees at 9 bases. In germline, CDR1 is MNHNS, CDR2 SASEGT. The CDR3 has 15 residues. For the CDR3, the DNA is TGTGTCAGCAGTTCCCGAACGGGACAGGGCTACAAGCAGTACTTC. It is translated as CVSSSRTGQGYKQYF.

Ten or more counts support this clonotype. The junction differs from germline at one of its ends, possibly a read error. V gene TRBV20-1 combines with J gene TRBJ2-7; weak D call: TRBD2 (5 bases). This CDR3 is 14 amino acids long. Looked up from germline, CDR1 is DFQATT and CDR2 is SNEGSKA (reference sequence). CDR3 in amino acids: CSARGRALSYEQYF. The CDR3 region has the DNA TGCAGTGCAAGAGGGCGGGCACTTTCCTACGAGCAGTACTTC.

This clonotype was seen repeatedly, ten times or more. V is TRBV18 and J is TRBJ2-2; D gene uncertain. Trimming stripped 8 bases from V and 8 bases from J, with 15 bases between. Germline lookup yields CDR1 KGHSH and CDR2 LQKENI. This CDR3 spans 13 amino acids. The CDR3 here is CASAVGSAGELFF. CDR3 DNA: TGTGCCAGCGCAGTGGGTTCGGCGGGGGAGCTGTTTTTT. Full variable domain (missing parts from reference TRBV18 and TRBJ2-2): NAGVMQNPRHLVRRRGQEARLRCSPMKGHSHVYWYRQLPEEGLKFMVYLQKENIIDESGMPKERFSAEFPKEGPSILRIQQVVRGDSAAYFCASAVGSAGELFFGEGSRLTVL.

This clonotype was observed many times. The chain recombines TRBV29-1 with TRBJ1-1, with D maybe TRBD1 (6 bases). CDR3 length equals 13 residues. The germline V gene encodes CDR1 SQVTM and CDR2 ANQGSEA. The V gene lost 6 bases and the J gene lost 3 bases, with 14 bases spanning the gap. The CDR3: CSVDNTGYTEAFF. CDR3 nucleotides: TGCAGCGTCGATAACACAGGGTACACTGAAGCTTTCTTT.

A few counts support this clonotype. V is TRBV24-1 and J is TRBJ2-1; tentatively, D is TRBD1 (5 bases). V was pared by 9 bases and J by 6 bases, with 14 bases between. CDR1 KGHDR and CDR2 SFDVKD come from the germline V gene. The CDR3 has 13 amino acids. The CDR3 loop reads CATVGLGANEQFF. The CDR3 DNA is TGTGCCACCGTGGGCCTAGGGGCCAATGAGCAGTTCTTC.

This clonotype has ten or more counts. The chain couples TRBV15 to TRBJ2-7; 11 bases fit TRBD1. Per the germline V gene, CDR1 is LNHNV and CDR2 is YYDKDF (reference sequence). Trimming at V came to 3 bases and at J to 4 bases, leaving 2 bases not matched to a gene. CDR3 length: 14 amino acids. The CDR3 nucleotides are TGTGCCACCAGCAGGGACAGGGGGCAATACGAGCAGTACTTC. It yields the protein CATSRDRGQYEQYF.

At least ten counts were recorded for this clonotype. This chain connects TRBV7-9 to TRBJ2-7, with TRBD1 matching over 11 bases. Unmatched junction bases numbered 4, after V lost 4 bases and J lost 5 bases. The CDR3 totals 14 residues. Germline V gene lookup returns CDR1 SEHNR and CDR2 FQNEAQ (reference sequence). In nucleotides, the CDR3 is TGTGCCAGCAGCTCGGGACAGGGGGTCCACGAGCAGTACTTC. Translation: CASSSGQGVHEQYF.

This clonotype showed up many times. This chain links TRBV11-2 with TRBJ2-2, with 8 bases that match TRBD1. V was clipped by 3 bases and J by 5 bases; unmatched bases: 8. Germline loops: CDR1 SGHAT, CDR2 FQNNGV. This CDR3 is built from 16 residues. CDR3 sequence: CASSLADREDTGELFF. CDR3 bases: TGTGCCAGCAGCTTGGCGGACAGGGAGGATACCGGGGAGCTGTTTTTT.

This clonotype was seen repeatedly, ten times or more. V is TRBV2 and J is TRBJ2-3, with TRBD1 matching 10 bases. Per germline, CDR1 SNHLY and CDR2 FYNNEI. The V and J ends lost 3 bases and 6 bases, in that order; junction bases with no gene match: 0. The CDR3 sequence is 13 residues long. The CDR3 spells CASSEGQGDTQYF. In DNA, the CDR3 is TGTGCCAGCAGTGAGGGACAGGGGGATACGCAGTATTTT.

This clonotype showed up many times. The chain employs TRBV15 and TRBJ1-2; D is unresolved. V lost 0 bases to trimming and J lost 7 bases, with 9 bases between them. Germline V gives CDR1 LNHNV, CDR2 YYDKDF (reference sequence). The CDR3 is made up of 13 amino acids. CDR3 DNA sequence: TGTGCCACCAGCAGAGATCGTAAGGTTGGCTACACCTTC. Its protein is CATSRDRKVGYTF.

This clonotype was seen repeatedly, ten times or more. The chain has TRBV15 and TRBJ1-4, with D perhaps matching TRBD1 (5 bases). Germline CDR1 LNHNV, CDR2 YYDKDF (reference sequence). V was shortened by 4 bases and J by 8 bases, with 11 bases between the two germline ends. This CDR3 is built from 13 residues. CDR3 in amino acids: CATSIRGGEKLFF. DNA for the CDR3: TGTGCCACCAGCATTCGGGGGGGGGAAAAACTGTTTTTT.

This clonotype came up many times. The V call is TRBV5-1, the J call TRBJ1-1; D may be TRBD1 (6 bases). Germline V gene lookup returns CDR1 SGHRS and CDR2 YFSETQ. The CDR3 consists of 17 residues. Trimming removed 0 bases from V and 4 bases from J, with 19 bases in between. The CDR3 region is CASSLVGSGEVVTEAFF. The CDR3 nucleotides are TGCGCCAGCAGCTTGGTGGGTTCAGGGGAGGTTGTCACTGAAGCTTTCTTT.

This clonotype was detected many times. CDR3 in amino acids: CASSLLRYNEQFF. The CDR3 DNA reads as TGTGCCAGCAGCCTACTACGCTACAATGAGCAGTTCTTC. The chain carries TRBV11-2 and TRBJ2-1, with D uncertain. Germline V CDR1 and CDR2: SGHAT, FQNNGV. Trimming shortened V by 5 bases and J by 3 bases, and 8 bases separated the two germline ends. This CDR3 has 13 residues.

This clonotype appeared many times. The CDR3 bases are TGTGCCAGCTCCCCCTTGGGACAGTTCACAGATACGCAGTATTTT. It encodes CASSPLGQFTDTQYF. The genes are TRBV18 and TRBJ2-3; TRBD1 agrees at 7 bases. The germline V gene encodes CDR1 KGHSH and CDR2 LQKENI. After removal of 6 bases from V and 2 bases from J, the junction contained 8 bases not matched to a gene. This CDR3 contains 15 residues.

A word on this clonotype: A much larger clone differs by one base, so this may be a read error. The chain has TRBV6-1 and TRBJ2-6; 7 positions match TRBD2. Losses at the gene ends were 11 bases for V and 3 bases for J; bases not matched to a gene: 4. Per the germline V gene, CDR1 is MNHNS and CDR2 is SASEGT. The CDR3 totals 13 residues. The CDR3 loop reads CAQGDYGANVLTF. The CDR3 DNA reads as TGTGCCCAAGGGGACTATGGGGCCAACGTCCTGACTTTC.

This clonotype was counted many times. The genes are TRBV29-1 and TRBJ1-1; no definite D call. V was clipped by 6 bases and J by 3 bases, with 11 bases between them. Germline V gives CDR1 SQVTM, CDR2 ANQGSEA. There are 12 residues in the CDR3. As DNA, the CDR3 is TGCAGCGTAACCGGGGAGCACACTGAAGCTTTCTTT. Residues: CSVTGEHTEAFF.

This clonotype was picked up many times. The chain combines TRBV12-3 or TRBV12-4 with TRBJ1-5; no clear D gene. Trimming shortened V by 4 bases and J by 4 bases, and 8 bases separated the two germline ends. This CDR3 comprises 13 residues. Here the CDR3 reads CASSSTANQPQHF. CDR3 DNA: TGTGCCAGCAGTTCGACTGCGAATCAGCCCCAGCATTTT.

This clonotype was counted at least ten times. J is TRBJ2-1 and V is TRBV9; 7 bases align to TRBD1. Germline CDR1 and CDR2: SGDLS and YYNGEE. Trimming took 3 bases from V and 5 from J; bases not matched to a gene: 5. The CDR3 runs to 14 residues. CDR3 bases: TGTGCCAGCAGCGGGAAACAGGGGAACAATGAGCAGTTCTTC. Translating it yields CASSGKQGNNEQFF.

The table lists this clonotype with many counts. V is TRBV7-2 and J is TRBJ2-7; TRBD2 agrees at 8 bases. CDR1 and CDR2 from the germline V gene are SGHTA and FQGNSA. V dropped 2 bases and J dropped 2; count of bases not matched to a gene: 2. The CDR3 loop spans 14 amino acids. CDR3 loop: CASSLRRGAYEQYF. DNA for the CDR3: TGTGCCAGCAGCTTAAGGCGGGGGGCCTACGAGCAGTACTTC.

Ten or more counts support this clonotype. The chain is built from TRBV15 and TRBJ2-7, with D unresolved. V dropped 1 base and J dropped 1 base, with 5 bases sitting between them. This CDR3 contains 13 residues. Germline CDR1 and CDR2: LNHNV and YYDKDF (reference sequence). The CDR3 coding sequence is TGTGCCACCAGCAGAGCAGGTTCCTACGAGCAGTACTTC. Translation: CATSRAGSYEQYF.

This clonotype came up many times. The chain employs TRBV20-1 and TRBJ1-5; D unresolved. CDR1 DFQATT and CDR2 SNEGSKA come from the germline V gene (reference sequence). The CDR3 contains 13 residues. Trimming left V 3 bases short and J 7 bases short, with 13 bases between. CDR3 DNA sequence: TGCAGTGCTAGTAGAGGGCCCGGGCAGCCCCAGCATTTT. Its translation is CSASRGPGQPQHF.

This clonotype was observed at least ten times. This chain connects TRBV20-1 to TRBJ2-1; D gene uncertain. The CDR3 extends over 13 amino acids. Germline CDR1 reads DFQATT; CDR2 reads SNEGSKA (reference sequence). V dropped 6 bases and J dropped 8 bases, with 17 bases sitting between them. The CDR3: CSAPPPYDDEQFF. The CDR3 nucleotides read TGCAGTGCCCCCCCCCCATATGACGATGAGCAGTTCTTC.

In nucleotides, the CDR3 is TGTGCCAGCAGCTTCTTACTAGCGGGGATCTACGAGCAGTACTTC. Its translation: CASSFLLAGIYEQYF. The V and J genes are TRBV5-6 and TRBJ2-7, with 10 bases lining up with TRBD2. Germline values: CDR1 SGHDT, CDR2 YYEEEE. The junction had 5 bases not matched to a gene; V was cut back by 2 bases and J by 3 bases. CDR3 size: 15 residues.

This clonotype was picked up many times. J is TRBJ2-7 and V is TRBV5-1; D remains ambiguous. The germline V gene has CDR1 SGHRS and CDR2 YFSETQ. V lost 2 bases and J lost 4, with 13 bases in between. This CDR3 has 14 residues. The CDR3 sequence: CASSLLDPRYEQYF. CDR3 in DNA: TGCGCCAGCAGCTTATTGGACCCTAGATACGAGCAGTACTTC.